At least ten counts were recorded for the clone carrying this T cell receptor beta chain. Its antigen is not known. Each CDR3 protein gets one entry after TCRdb re-called the 5' RACE reads with MiXCR. The sample lists about 540,000 distinct CDR3 sequences, about 13% occurring once. Losses at the gene ends were 3 bases for V and 5 bases for J; bases not matched to a gene: 8. This CDR3 region has 15 residues. The germline CDR1 and CDR2 sequences are MGHDK and SYGVNS. These data are taken from a study of CD8 T cells in ankylosing spondylitis. Points from the study as a whole: Blood of patients with ankylosing spondylitis appeared to be characterized by a TCR beta motif of 8 or 9 highly homologous variants. Peripheral blood samples showed relatively rare disease-linked clones, and these clones were CD8+. Some motif variants were previously reported in reactive arthritis synovial fluid and blood. Significant enrichment of disease-linked clones was reportedly seen in matched ankylosing spondylitis synovial fluid.

The chain has TRBV25-1 and TRBJ2-3; 7 nucleotides match TRBD2. Sequences were obtained from blood, either unsorted or a sorted T cell fraction (not recorded which). This TCR was recovered from a male donor with ankylosing spondylitis. DNA for the CDR3: TGTGCCAGCAGTGATCAGGGACTACCTCTAGATACGCAGTATTTT. Amino acid sequence: CASSDQGLPLDTQYF.